These T cell receptor beta chains were read from a single sample in a study of molecular identifiers for immune sequencing clone quantification. TCRdb reprocessed the PCR reads with MiXCR, giving one entry per CDR3 protein. In the table there are about 86,000 distinct CDR3 sequences, nearly 25% of which are singletons. Material for sequencing was naive CD8+ T cells from blood, with Jurkat cell RNA spiked in. The receptor set was obtained from a human donor in good health. Some libraries in this study had Jurkat cell RNA spiked in. Both conserved end residues are part of each CDR3. The D gene is left open where the match is weak. Clone size is given for some rows only: seen once, a few or many times, or a class if the clone is expanded.

>.|TRBJ2-7|many|TRBV7-9
TGTGCCAGCAGCCCCGTATTGGGACCCGAGCAGTACTTC
CASSPVLGPEQYF
>.|TRBJ2-7|.|TRBV30
TGTGCCTGGGAACTCGGGTCATCGTACGAGCGGTACTTC
CAWELGSSYERYF
>TRBD1|TRBJ2-7|.|TRBV29-1
TGCAGCGTTGAGCTCTGGAGACAGGGTTCCTACGAGCAGTACTTC
CSVELWRQGSYEQYF
>.|TRBJ2-7|.|TRBV7-2
TGTGCCAGCAGCCCTCACCCTTTGGGGGCCTACGATCAGTACTTC
CASSPHPLGAYDQYF
>.|TRBJ1-6|.|TRBV15
TGTGCCACCAGCAGCGAGGGAGGGGGATATTCACCCCTCCACTTT
CATSSEGGGYSPLHF
>.|TRBJ1-1|many|TRBV29-1
TGCAGCGTCGCAGGCACCCGGCAGAACACTGAAGCTTTCTTT
CSVAGTRQNTEAFF
>TRBD1|TRBJ1-6|many|TRBV7-9
TGTGCCAGCAGCTCGAAATCGCAGGGGGCAAATTCACCCCTCCACTTT
CASSSKSQGANSPLHF
>.|TRBJ2-1|.|TRBV20-1
TGCAGTGGTAGCGGAAACAATGAGCAGTTCTTC
CSGSGNNEQFF
>TRBD2|TRBJ2-3|.|TRBV11-2
TGTGCCAGCGGCAGTAGACCAGCGGGATCAGATACGCAGTATTTT
CASGSRPAGSDTQYF
>.|TRBJ2-3|.|TRBV20-1
TGCAGTGCTAGAGATGGGGAGACTAGCACAGATACGCAGTATTTT
CSARDGETSTDTQYF
>TRBD2|TRBJ2-7|many|TRBV5-6
TGTGCCAGCAGCTTGGTTAGCGGGAGAGCTGACGAGCAGTACTTC
CASSLVSGRADEQYF
>TRBD1|TRBJ1-2|.|TRBV6-5
TGTGCCAGCAGTTACGGGAGGGGACAGGGGGTTTACGGCTACACCTTC
CASSYGRGQGVYGYTF
>.|TRBJ2-7|.|TRBV12-3/TRBV12-4
TGTGCCAGCAGAGCCGGACCCTACGAGCAGTACTTC
CASRAGPYEQYF
>.|TRBJ2-5|.|TRBV5-6
TGTGCCAGCAGCTTTGACGGGGCTGAGACCCAGTACTTC
CASSFDGAETQYF
>TRBD2|TRBJ2-6|.|TRBV7-2
TGTGCCAGCAGCTTACCGCTAGCGGGAGGGCCAGGTCCTTACTCTGGGGCCAACGCCCTGACTTTC
CASSLPLAGGPGPYSGANALTF
>TRBD1|TRBJ2-7|many|TRBV19
TGTGCCACCAGTGGGACAGGGATCCACGAGCAGTACTTC
CATSGTGIHEQYF
>.|TRBJ1-1|few|TRBV11-1
TGTGCCAGCAGCTTAGGTCTATCCGGGGGCACTGAAGCTTTCTTT
CASSLGLSGGTEAFF
>TRBD1|TRBJ2-7|many|TRBV12-3/TRBV12-4
TGTGCCAGCAGTGAGACAGGGCCTCCTCGGGAGCAGTACTTC
CASSETGPPREQYF
>.|TRBJ2-2|.|TRBV2
TGTGGCAGCAGTGAGGGGTGGGGAGCCACCGGGGAGCTGTTTTTT
CGSSEGWGATGELFF
>.|TRBJ2-7|.|TRBV6-2/TRBV6-3
TGTGCCAGCAGTTACGGATCCCAGCGCACCTACGAGCAGTACTTC
CASSYGSQRTYEQYF
>TRBD2|TRBJ2-3|many|TRBV6-5
TGTGCCAGCAGTCTCACGACAACGGGACTAGCGGACTTTGAATGGGATACGCAGTATTTT
CASSLTTTGLADFEWDTQYF
>.|TRBJ1-3|.|TRBV4-3
TGCGCCCGCAGCCAAGATTTGGCAGGCGTGAACCCCATATATTTT
CARSQDLAGVNPIYF
>TRBD2|TRBJ2-7|many|TRBV19
TGTGCCAGTAGTTCCCGGGTAGCGGGGGTCTACGAGCAGTACTTC
CASSSRVAGVYEQYF
>TRBD2|TRBJ2-1|many|TRBV29-1
TGCAGCGTCAACGGACTAGCGGGAAGTAATGAGCAGTTCTTC
CSVNGLAGSNEQFF
>TRBD2|TRBJ2-7|many|TRBV7-9
TGTGCCAGCAGCCCATCGACTAGCCCTGGCGAGCAGTACTTC
CASSPSTSPGEQYF
>.|TRBJ1-1|many|TRBV7-9
TGTGCCAGCAGCCCAGGGTTTGCGAACACTGAAGCTTTCTTT
CASSPGFANTEAFF
>.|TRBJ2-3|.|TRBV7-9
TGTGCCAGCAACCCCCAGGGAGATACGCAGTATTTT
CASNPQGDTQYF
>TRBD1|TRBJ2-7|few|TRBV7-9
TGTGCCAGCAGCATTCCGGGACAGGGCTACGAGCAGTACTTC
CASSIPGQGYEQYF
>TRBD2|TRBJ2-7|many|TRBV25-1
TGTGCCAGCAGTGAGCTTGGGACTAGCGGGAGTTACTACGAGCAGTACTTC
CASSELGTSGSYYEQYF
>TRBD1|TRBJ2-7|few|TRBV4-3
TGCGCCAGCAGCCCAGACAGGGGGAGCTCCTACGAGCAGTACTTC
CASSPDRGSSYEQYF
>.|TRBJ2-5|many|TRBV25-1
TGTGCCAGCAGTGAATTAGAAGGAGGCCTTCAAGAGACCCAGTACTTC
CASSELEGGLQETQYF
>TRBD2|TRBJ2-3|.|TRBV20-1
TGCAGTGCTAGAGATCGGGGAGCGGGAGGGCATTCAGATACGCAGTATTTT
CSARDRGAGGHSDTQYF
>TRBD1|TRBJ2-7|many|TRBV5-4
TGTGCCAGCAGCTTGGGATCAGGGGGGCAGTACTTC
CASSLGSGGQYF
>.|TRBJ1-1|many|TRBV6-2/TRBV6-3
TGTGCCAGCAGTTACTCCCGGGAGAACACTGAAGCTTTCTTT
CASSYSRENTEAFF
>TRBD2|TRBJ2-5|many|TRBV9
TGTGCCAGCAGTGCTAGCGGGACGCAAGAGACCCAGTACTTC
CASSASGTQETQYF
>TRBD1|TRBJ2-7|once|TRBV4-3
TGCGCCAGCAGCCAAGAACCGGGACAGTTTGACGAGCAGTACTTC
CASSQEPGQFDEQYF
>.|TRBJ2-5|.|TRBV13
TGTGCCAGCAGCCGGAGCCCTCGCGACGGGGAGACCCAGTACTTC
CASSRSPRDGETQYF
>.|TRBJ1-1|.|TRBV7-9
TGTGCCAGCATCTCGGGGGGGGCCATGAACACTGAAGCTTTCTTT
CASISGGAMNTEAFF
>.|TRBJ2-7|few|TRBV19
TGTGCCAGGGAATACGAGCAGTACTTC
CAREYEQYF
>TRBD1|TRBJ2-1|few|TRBV6-5
TGTGCCAGCACCCGACGCGGGACAGGGGGGTACAATGAGCAGTTCTTC
CASTRRGTGGYNEQFF
>.|TRBJ2-5|many|TRBV12-3/TRBV12-4
TGTGCCAGCAGTTCTTTTAAACAAGAGACCCAGTACTTC
CASSSFKQETQYF